Listed below are T cell receptor beta chains from one sample, sequenced in a study of OX40 agonist ivuxolimab in advanced cancers. Libraries were prepared by immunoSEQ multiplex PCR; TCRdb keeps only in-frame clonotypes and omits some of them. The sample includes 55,000 to 75,000 clones, approximately 81% of them seen just once. This sample comprised CD4+ or CD8+ T cells sorted from blood, obtained in a trial of the OX40 agonist ivuxolimab. Every receptor here comes from an adult with an advanced solid tumor such as melanoma, head and neck, liver or kidney cancer. Each CDR3 is given with its conserved first and last residue. D genes are given only for firm matches. A clone size is listed for some rows: how often the clone was seen (once, few, many), or a class if it is expanded.

clone size: once; V gene: TRBV9; J gene: TRBJ2-7; D gene: NA; CDR3 DNA: TGTGCCAGCAGCGTATTATCCCTTGAAGGGGGCTACGAGCAGTACTTC; CDR3 protein: CASSVLSLEGGYEQYF
clone size: NA; V gene: TRBV30; J gene: TRBJ1-1; D gene: NA; CDR3 DNA: TGTGCCTGGAGTCTTTCGGGACTCACTGAAGCTTTCTTT; CDR3 protein: CAWSLSGLTEAFF
clone size: NA; V gene: TRBV30; J gene: TRBJ2-7; D gene: NA; CDR3 DNA: TGTGCCTGGAGTGACGGACTCGATACCCCCTTC; CDR3 protein: CAWSDGLDTPF
clone size: NA; V gene: TRBV5-4; J gene: TRBJ2-7; D gene: NA; CDR3 DNA: TGTGCCAGCAGTTTGCCCGCGGCCCCCTACGAGCAGTACTTC; CDR3 protein: CASSLPAAPYEQYF
clone size: NA; V gene: TRBV6-5; J gene: TRBJ2-3; D gene: TRBD2; CDR3 DNA: TGTGCCAGCAGTTACTCGCTTACGGGAGGGACGCAGTATTTT; CDR3 protein: CASSYSLTGGTQYF
clone size: NA; V gene: TRBV6-1; J gene: TRBJ1-2; D gene: NA; CDR3 DNA: TGTGCCAGCAGCGCCTCAAAGAACGGCTACACCTTC; CDR3 protein: CASSASKNGYTF
clone size: NA; V gene: TRBV28; J gene: TRBJ2-7; D gene: NA; CDR3 DNA: TGTGCCAGCGACCGGGGGAACGAGCAGTACTTC; CDR3 protein: CASDRGNEQYF
clone size: NA; V gene: TRBV28; J gene: TRBJ1-4; D gene: NA; CDR3 DNA: TGTGCCAGCAATTTCCTAAATGAAAAACTGTTTTTT; CDR3 protein: CASNFLNEKLFF
clone size: NA; V gene: TRBV10-2; J gene: TRBJ1-5; D gene: NA; CDR3 DNA: TGCGCCAGCAGTGAGTCCTTCGGGGGTGTGAGCAATCAGCCCCAGCATTTT; CDR3 protein: CASSESFGGVSNQPQHF
clone size: NA; V gene: TRBV5-4; J gene: TRBJ1-6; D gene: TRBD1; CDR3 DNA: TGTGCCAGCAGCTCACTGGGGCGGACAGGGGGTTCACCCCTCCACTTT; CDR3 protein: CASSSLGRTGGSPLHF
clone size: NA; V gene: TRBV5-4; J gene: TRBJ2-2; D gene: TRBD2; CDR3 DNA: TGTGCCAGCAGCTTACCCGGACTAGCGGATTACCGGGAGCTGTTTTTT; CDR3 protein: CASSLPGLADYRELFF
clone size: NA; V gene: TRBV5-1; J gene: TRBJ1-3; D gene: NA; CDR3 DNA: TGCGCCAGCAGCTTTGAGGGGACGGACACCATATATTTT; CDR3 protein: CASSFEGTDTIYF
clone size: NA; V gene: TRBV18; J gene: TRBJ2-7; D gene: NA; CDR3 DNA: TGTGCCAGCTCACCAGGTTCGAGGGACGAGCAGTACTTC; CDR3 protein: CASSPGSRDEQYF
clone size: NA; V gene: TRBV9; J gene: TRBJ1-1; D gene: TRBD1; CDR3 DNA: TGTGCCAGCAGCGTAGTTCAGGGGGCTGAAGCTTTCTTT; CDR3 protein: CASSVVQGAEAFF
clone size: few; V gene: TRBV28; J gene: TRBJ1-4; D gene: NA; CDR3 DNA: TGTGCCAGCAGTTCTCGGTTACGGACAGTTAATGAAAAACTGTTTTTT; CDR3 protein: CASSSRLRTVNEKLFF
clone size: NA; V gene: TRBV1; J gene: TRBJ1-2; D gene: NA; CDR3 DNA: TGCACCAGCAGCCCCTGGACAGGGGGCAGTGGCTACACCTTC; CDR3 protein: CTSSPWTGGSGYTF
clone size: NA; V gene: TRBV11-2; J gene: TRBJ2-3; D gene: TRBD2; CDR3 DNA: TGTGCCAGCAGCTTCCGACTAGCGGGAGGGCCTTGGTCAGATACGCAGTATTTT; CDR3 protein: CASSFRLAGGPWSDTQYF
clone size: once; V gene: TRBV5-1; J gene: TRBJ1-1; D gene: NA; CDR3 DNA: TGCGCCAGCCAGGGAGGCGGAATGAACACTGAAGCTTTCTTT; CDR3 protein: CASQGGGMNTEAFF
clone size: once; V gene: TRBV2; J gene: TRBJ2-3; D gene: NA; CDR3 DNA: TGTGCCAGCAGTGAATCCACAGATACGCAGTATTTT; CDR3 protein: CASSESTDTQYF
clone size: NA; V gene: TRBV15; J gene: TRBJ1-5; D gene: TRBD1; CDR3 DNA: TGTGCCACCAGCAGAGATAGGGACAGCAAACAGCCCCAGCATTTT; CDR3 protein: CATSRDRDSKQPQHF
clone size: NA; V gene: TRBV5-1; J gene: TRBJ1-2; D gene: TRBD1; CDR3 DNA: TGCGCCAGCAGCTTGCGGGACAGTAGTCCAAATGGCGGCTACACCTTC; CDR3 protein: CASSLRDSSPNGGYTF
clone size: NA; V gene: TRBV2; J gene: TRBJ2-7; D gene: NA; CDR3 DNA: TGTGCCAGCAGTGGGGCCTACGAGCAGTACTTC; CDR3 protein: CASSGAYEQYF
clone size: NA; V gene: TRBV29-1; J gene: TRBJ1-1; D gene: NA; CDR3 DNA: TGCAGCGTTGCAGTGACAGTCGAAGCTTTCTTT; CDR3 protein: CSVAVTVEAFF
clone size: NA; V gene: TRBV5-1; J gene: TRBJ1-1; D gene: NA; CDR3 DNA: TGCGCCAGCAGCCCCGGGAGGGGAAAGAGCACTGAAGCTTTCTTT; CDR3 protein: CASSPGRGKSTEAFF
clone size: NA; V gene: TRBV29-1; J gene: TRBJ1-2; D gene: NA; CDR3 DNA: TGCAGCGTTGAAGGAGGGTCGGGTGGCTACACCTTC; CDR3 protein: CSVEGGSGGYTF
clone size: NA; V gene: TRBV29-1; J gene: TRBJ1-1; D gene: TRBD1; CDR3 DNA: TGCAGCGCTCGCGATTCGACAGGGGGCTGGACTGAAGCTTTCTTT; CDR3 protein: CSARDSTGGWTEAFF
clone size: NA; V gene: TRBV2; J gene: TRBJ1-5; D gene: TRBD1; CDR3 DNA: TGTGCCAGCGGGGCGACAGGGCCCAATCAGCCCCAGCATTTT; CDR3 protein: CASGATGPNQPQHF
clone size: NA; V gene: TRBV6-5; J gene: TRBJ1-5; D gene: NA; CDR3 DNA: TGTGCCAGCAGTTACACCGGAGATCAGCCCCAGCATTTT; CDR3 protein: CASSYTGDQPQHF
clone size: NA; V gene: TRBV18; J gene: TRBJ1-1; D gene: NA; CDR3 DNA: TGTGCCAGCTCACCACTACCCCTAGTGGGGACTGAAGCTTTCTTT; CDR3 protein: CASSPLPLVGTEAFF